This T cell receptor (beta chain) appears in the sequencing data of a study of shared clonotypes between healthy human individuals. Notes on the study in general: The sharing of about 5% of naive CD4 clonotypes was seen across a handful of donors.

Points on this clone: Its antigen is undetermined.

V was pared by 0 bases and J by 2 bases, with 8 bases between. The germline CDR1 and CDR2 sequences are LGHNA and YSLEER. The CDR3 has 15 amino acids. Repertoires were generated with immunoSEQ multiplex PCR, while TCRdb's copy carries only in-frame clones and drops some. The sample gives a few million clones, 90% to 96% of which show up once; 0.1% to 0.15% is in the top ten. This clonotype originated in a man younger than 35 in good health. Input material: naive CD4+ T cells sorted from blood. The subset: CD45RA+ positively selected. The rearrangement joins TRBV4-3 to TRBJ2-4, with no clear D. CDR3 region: CASSQEGSSKNIQYF. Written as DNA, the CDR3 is TGCGCCAGCAGCCAAGAAGGGTCCTCCAAAAACATTCAGTACTTC.